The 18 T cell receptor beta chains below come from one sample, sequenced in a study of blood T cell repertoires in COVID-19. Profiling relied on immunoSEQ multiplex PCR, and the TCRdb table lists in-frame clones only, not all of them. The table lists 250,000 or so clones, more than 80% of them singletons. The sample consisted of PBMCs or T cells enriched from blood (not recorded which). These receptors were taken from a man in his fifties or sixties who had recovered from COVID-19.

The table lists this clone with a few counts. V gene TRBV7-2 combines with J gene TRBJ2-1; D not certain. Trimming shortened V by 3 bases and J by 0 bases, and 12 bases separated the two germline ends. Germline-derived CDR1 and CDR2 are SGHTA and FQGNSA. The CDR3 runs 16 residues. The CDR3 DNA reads TGTGCCAGCAGCTTGAATCCTGCCAGCTCCTACAATGAGCAGTTCTTC. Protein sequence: CASSLNPASSYNEQFF.

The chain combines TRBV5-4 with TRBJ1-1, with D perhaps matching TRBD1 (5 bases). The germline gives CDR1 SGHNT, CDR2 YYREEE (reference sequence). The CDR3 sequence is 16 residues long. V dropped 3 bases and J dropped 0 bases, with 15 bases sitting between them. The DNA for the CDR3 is TGTGCCAGCAGCTCGGCCGCGGGGGACCTGAACACTGAAGCTTTCTTT. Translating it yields CASSSAAGDLNTEAFF.

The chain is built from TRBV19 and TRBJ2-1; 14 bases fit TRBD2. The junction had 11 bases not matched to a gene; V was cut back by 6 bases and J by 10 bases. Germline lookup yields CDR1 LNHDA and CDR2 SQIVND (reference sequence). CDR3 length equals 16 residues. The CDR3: CASRPRTSGGTREQFF. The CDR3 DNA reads TGTGCCAGTAGGCCTCGGACTAGCGGGGGGACGCGGGAGCAGTTCTTC.

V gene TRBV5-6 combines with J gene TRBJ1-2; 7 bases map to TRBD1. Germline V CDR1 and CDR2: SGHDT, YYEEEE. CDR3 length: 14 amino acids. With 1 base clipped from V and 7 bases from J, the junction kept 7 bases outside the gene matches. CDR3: CASSLNRGRSGYTF. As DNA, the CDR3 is TGTGCCAGCAGCTTGAACAGGGGCAGATCTGGCTACACCTTC.

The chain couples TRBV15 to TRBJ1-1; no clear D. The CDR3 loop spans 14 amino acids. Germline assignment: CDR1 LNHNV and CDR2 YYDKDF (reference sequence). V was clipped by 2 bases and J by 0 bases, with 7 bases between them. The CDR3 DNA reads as TGTGCCACCAGCAGAAGAGCACTGAACACTGAAGCTTTCTTT. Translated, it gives CATSRRALNTEAFF.

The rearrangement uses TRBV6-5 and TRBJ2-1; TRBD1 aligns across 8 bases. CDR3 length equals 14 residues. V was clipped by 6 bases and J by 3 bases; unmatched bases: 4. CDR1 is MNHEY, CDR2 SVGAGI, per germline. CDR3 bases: TGTGCCAGCAGAGGACAGGGAATCTACAATGAGCAGTTCTTC. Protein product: CASRGQGIYNEQFF.

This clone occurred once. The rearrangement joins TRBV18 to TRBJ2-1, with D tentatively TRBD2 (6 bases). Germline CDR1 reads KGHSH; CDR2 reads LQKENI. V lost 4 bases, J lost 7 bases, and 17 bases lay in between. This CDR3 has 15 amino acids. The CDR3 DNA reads TGTGCCAGCTCACTCTCGGGACCAGGAGGGAATGAGCAGTTCTTC. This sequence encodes CASSLSGPGGNEQFF.

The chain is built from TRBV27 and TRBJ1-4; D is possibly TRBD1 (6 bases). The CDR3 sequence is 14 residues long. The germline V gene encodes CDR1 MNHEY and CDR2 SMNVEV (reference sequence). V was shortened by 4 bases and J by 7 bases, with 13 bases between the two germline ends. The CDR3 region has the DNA TGTGCCAGCAGTTCCAGGGGTCCAGGTGAAAAACTGTTTTTT. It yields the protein CASSSRGPGEKLFF.

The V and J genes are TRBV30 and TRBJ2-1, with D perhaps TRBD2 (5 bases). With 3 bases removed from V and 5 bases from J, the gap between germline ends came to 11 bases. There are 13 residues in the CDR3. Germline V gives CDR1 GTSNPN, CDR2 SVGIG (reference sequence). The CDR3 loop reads CAWRARGNNEQFF. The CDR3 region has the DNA TGTGCCTGGAGGGCCCGGGGAAACAATGAGCAGTTCTTC.

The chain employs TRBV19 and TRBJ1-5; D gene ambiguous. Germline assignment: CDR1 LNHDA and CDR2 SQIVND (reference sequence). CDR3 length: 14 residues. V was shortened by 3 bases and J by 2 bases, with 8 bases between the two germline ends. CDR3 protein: CASSIDSGNQPQHF. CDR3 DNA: TGTGCCAGTAGTATCGACTCCGGCAATCAGCCCCAGCATTTT.

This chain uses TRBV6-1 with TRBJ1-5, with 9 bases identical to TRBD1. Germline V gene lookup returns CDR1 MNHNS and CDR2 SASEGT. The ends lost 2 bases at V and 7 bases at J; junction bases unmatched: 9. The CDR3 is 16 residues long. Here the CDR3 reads CASSERNRGQGQPQHF. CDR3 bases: TGTGCCAGCAGTGAACGGAACAGGGGGCAGGGACAGCCCCAGCATTTT.

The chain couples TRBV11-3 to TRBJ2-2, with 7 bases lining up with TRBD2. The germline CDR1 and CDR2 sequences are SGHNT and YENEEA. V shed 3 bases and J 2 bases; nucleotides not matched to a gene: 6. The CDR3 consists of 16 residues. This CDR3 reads CASSFPSGGNTGELFF. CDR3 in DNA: TGTGCCAGCAGCTTCCCCTCGGGGGGTAACACCGGGGAGCTGTTTTTT.

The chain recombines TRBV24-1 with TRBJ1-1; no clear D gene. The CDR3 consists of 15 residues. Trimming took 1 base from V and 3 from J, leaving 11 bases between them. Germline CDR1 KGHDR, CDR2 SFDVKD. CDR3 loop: CATSDFTGRDTEAFF. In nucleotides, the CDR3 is TGTGCCACCAGTGATTTCACCGGGAGGGACACTGAAGCTTTCTTT.

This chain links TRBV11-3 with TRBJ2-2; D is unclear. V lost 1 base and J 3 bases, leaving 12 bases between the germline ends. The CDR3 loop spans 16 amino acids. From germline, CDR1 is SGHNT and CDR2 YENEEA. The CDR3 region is CASSLGGSRYTGELFF. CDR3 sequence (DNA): TGTGCCAGCAGCTTAGGAGGATCTCGGTACACCGGGGAGCTGTTTTTT.

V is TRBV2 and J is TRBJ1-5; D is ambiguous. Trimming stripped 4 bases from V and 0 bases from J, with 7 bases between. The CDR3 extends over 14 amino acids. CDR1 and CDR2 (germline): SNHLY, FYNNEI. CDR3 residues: CASSGGRSNQPQHF. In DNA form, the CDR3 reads TGTGCCAGCAGTGGCGGCCGTAGCAATCAGCCCCAGCATTTT. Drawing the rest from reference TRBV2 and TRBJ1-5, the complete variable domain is EPEVTQTPSHQVTQMGQEVILRCVPISNHLYFYWYRQILGQKVEFLVSFYNNEISEKSEIFDDQFSVERPDGSNFTLKIRSTKLEDSAMYFCASSGGRSNQPQHFGDGTRLSIL.

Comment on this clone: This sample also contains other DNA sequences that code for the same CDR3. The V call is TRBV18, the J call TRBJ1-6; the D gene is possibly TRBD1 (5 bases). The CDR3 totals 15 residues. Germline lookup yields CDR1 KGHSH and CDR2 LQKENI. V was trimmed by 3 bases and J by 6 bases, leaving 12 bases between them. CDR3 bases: TGTGCCAGCTCACCGGAGGGGCAGGGTAATTCACCCCTCCACTTT. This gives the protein CASSPEGQGNSPLHF. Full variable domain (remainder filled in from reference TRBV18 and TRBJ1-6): NAGVMQNPRHLVRRRGQEARLRCSPMKGHSHVYWYRQLPEEGLKFMVYLQKENIIDESGMPKERFSAEFPKEGPSILRIQQVVRGDSAAYFCASSPEGQGNSPLHFGNGTRLTVT.

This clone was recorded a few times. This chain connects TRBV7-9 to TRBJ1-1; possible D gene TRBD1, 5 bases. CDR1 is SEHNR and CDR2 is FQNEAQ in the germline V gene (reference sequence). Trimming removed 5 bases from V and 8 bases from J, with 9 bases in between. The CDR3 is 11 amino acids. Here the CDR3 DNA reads TGTGCCAGCAGCGCGACAGACGAAGCTTTCTTT. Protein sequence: CASSATDEAFF.

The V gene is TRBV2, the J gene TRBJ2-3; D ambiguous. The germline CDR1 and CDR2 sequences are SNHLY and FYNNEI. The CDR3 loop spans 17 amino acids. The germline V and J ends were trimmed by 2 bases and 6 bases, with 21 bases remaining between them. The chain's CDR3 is CASSEWRRGEIPDTQYF. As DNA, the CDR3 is TGTGCCAGCAGTGAATGGAGACGTGGAGAGATTCCGGATACGCAGTATTTT.